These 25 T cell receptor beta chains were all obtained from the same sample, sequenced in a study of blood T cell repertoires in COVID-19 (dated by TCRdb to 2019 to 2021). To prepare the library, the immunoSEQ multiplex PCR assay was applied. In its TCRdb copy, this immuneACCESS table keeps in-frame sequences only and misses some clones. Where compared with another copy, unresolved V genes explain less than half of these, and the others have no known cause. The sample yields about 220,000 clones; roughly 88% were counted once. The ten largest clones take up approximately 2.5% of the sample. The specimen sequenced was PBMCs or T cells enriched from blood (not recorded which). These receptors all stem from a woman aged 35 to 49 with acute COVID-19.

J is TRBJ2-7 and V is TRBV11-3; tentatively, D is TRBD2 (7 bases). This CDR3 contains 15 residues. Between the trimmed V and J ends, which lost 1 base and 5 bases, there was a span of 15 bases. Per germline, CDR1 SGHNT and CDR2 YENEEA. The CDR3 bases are TGTGCCAGCAGCTTAGGGGGAGGGGGGTTCGACGAGCAGTACTTC. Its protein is CASSLGGGGFDEQYF.

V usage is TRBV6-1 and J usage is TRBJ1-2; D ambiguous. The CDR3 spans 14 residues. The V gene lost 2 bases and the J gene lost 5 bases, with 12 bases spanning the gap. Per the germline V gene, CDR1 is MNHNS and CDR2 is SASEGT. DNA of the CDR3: TGTGCCAGCAGTGAACTAGGAACGGTATATGGCTACACCTTC. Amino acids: CASSELGTVYGYTF.

Written as DNA, the CDR3 is TGTGCCAGCAGCACGACAAAATCCGGGACAGGGGGCTGGAACACTGAAGCTTTCTTT. Amino acids: CASSTTKSGTGGWNTEAFF. The gene calls are TRBV5-6 and TRBJ1-1, with 12 bases identical to TRBD1. The CDR3 sequence is 19 residues long. Per germline, CDR1 SGHDT and CDR2 YYEEEE. Trimming removed 4 bases from V and 1 base from J; junction bases left unmatched: 14.

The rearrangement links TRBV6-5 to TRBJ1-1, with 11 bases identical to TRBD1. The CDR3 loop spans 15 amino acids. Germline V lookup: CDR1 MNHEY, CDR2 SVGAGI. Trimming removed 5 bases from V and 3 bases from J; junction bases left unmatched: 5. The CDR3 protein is CASSRTGGAYTEAFF. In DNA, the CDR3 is TGTGCCAGCAGTAGGACAGGGGGCGCGTACACTGAAGCTTTCTTT.

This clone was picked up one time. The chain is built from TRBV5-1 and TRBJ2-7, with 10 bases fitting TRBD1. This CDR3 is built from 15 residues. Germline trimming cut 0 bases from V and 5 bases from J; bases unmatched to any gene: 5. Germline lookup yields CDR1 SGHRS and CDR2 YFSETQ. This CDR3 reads CASSLEGQGGNEQYF. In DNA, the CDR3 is TGCGCCAGCAGCTTGGAAGGACAGGGGGGAAACGAGCAGTACTTC.

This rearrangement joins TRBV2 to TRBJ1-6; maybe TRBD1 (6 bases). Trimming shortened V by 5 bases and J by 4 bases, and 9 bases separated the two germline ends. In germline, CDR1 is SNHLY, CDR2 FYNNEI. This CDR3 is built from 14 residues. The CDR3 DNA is TGTGCCAGCAGTAGGACAGAGTATAATTCACCCCTCCACTTT. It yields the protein CASSRTEYNSPLHF.

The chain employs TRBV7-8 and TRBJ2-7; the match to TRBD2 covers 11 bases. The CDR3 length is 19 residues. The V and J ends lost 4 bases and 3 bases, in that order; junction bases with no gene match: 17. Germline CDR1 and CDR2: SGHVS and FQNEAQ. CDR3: CASSSSKTPTSGVDYEQYF. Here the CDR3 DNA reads TGTGCCAGCAGCTCCTCAAAGACACCGACTAGCGGGGTAGACTACGAGCAGTACTTC.

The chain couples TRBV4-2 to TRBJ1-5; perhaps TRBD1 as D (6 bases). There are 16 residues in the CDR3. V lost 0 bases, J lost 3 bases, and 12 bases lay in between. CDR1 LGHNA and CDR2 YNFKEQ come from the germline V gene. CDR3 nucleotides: TGTGCCAGCAGCCAAGAGGGGGCGCGGAACAATCAGCCCCAGCATTTT. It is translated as CASSQEGARNNQPQHF.

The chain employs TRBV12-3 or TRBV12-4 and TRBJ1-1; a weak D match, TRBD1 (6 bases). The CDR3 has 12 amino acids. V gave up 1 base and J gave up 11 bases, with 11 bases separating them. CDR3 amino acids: CASSLGRGLAFF. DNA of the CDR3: TGTGCCAGCAGTTTAGGGCGGGGGCTTGCTTTCTTT.

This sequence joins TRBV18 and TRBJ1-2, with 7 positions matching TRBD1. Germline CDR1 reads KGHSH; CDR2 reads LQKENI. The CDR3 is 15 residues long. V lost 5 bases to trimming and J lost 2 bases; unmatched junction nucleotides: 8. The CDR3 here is CASSENRGKNYGYTF. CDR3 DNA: TGTGCCAGCTCAGAGAACAGGGGCAAAAACTATGGCTACACCTTC.

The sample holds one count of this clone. The CDR3 protein is CASSPMEAGPYSNQPQHF. The CDR3 DNA reads TGTGCCAGCAGCCCGATGGAGGCAGGCCCATATAGCAATCAGCCCCAGCATTTT. The chain is built from TRBV3-1 (or the pseudogene TRBV3-2) and TRBJ1-5; no clear D gene. This CDR3 region has 18 residues. Trimming shortened V by 4 bases and J by 0 bases, and 19 bases separated the two germline ends. Germline-derived CDR1 and CDR2 are LGHDT and YNNKEL (reference sequence).

Here the CDR3 reads CASSLVSPSVHQETQYF. DNA for the CDR3: TGTGCCAGCAGCTTAGTATCCCCATCGGTTCACCAAGAGACCCAGTACTTC. V is TRBV11-3 and J is TRBJ2-5; no clear D. Germline V CDR1 and CDR2: SGHNT, YENEEA. This CDR3 spans 17 amino acids. Trimming stripped 1 base from V and 0 bases from J, with 15 bases between. Using reference TRBV11-3 and TRBJ2-5 for the parts outside the CDR3, the full variable domain is EAGVVQSPRYKIIEKKQPVAFWCNPISGHNTLYWYLQNLGQGPELLIRYENEEAVDDSQLPKDRFSAERLKGVDSTLKIQPAELGDSAVYLCASSLVSPSVHQETQYFGPGTRLLVL.

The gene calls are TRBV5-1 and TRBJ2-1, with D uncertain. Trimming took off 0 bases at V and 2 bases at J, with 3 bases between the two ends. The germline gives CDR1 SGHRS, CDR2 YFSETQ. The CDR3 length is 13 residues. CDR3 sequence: CASSLGPYNEQFF. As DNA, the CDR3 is TGCGCCAGCAGCTTGGGGCCCTACAATGAGCAGTTCTTC.

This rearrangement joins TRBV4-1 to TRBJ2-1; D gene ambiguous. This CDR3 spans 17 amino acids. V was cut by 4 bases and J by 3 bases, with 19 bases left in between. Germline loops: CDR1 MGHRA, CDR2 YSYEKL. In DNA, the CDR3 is TGCGCCAGCAGCCGCCTATTTGTGGGCGATTTCTACAATGAGCAGTTCTTC. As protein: CASSRLFVGDFYNEQFF.

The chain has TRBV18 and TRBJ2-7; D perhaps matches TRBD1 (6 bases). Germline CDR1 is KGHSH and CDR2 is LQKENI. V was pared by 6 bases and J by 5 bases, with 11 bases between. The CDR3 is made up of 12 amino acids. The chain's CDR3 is CASSTKGDEQYV. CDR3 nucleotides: TGTGCCAGCTCGACGAAGGGGGACGAGCAGTACGTC.

The CDR3 here is CASSPNEEDTQYF. The CDR3 DNA reads TGTGCCAGCAGCCCAAATGAGGAAGATACGCAGTATTTT. V gene TRBV12-3 or TRBV12-4 combines with J gene TRBJ2-3, with no clear D. This CDR3 region has 13 residues. V lost 6 bases, J lost 5 bases, and 12 bases lay in between.

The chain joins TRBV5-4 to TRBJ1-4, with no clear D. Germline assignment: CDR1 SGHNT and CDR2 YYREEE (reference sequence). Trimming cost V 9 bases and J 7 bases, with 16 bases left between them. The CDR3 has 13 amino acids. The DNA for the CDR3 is TGTGCCACCACGGGAGGTTCCTTTGAAAAACTGTTTTTT. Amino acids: CATTGGSFEKLFF.

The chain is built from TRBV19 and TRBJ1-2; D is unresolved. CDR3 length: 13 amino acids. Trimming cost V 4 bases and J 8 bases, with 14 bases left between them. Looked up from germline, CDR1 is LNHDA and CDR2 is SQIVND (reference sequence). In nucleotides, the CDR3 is TGTGCCAGTAGTACCCTAAGCCCTATGGGCTACACCTTC. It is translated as CASSTLSPMGYTF.

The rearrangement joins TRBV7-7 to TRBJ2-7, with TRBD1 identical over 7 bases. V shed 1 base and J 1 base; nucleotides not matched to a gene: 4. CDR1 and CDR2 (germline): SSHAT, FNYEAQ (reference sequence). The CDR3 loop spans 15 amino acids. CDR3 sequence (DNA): TGTGCCAGCAGCTTAGACCCAGGGGGATCCTACGAGCAGTACTTC. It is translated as CASSLDPGGSYEQYF.

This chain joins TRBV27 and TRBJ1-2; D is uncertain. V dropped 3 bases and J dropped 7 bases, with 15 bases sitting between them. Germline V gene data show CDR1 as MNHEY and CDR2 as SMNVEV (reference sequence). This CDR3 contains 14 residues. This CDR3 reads CASSFGGGNRGYTF. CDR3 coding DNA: TGTGCCAGCAGTTTCGGAGGAGGGAACCGTGGCTACACCTTC.

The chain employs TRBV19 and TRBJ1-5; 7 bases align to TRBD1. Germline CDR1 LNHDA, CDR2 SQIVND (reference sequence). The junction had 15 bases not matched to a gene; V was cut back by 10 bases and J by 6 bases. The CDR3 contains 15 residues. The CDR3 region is CATGEGQRGSQPQHF. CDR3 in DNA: TGTGCCACTGGAGAGGGACAGAGGGGGTCTCAGCCCCAGCATTTT.

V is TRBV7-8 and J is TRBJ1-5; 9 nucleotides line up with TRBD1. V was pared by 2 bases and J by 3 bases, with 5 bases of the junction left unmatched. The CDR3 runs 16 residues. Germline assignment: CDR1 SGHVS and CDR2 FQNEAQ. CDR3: CASSLLQGAANQPQHF. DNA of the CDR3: TGTGCCAGCAGCTTATTACAGGGGGCGGCCAATCAGCCCCAGCATTTT.

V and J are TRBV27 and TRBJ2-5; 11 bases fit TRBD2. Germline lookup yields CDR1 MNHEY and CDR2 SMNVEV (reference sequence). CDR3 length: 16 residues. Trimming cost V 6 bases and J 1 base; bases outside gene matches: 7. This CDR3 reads CASRALAGGLQETQYF. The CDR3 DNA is TGTGCCAGCAGGGCGCTAGCGGGAGGACTCCAAGAGACCCAGTACTTC.

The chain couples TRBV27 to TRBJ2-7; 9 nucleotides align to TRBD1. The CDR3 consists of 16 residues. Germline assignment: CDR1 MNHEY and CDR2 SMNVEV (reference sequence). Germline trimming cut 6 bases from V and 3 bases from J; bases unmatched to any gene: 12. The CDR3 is CASSSFWTGDDYEQYF. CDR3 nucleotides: TGTGCCAGCAGCTCTTTCTGGACAGGGGACGACTACGAGCAGTACTTC.

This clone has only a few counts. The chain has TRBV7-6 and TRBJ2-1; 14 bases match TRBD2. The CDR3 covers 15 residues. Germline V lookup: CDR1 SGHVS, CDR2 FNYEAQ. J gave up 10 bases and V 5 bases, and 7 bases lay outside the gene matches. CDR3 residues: CASSLGLAGVKEQFF. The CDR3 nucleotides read TGTGCCAGCAGCCTGGGACTAGCGGGGGTTAAAGAGCAGTTCTTC.